This T cell receptor (beta chain) was identified during a study of CD8 T cells in Susac syndrome. The authors carried out high-throughput sequencing of TCR beta. They applied it to CD8+ and CD4+ T cells obtained from blood. RNA amounts of roughly 0.45 to 1 ug underwent reverse transcription with random hexamers. TCRdb re-called the immunoSEQ multiplex PCR reads through MiXCR, storing one row per CDR3 protein. This table has over 150,000 distinct CDR3 sequences, around 96% appearing once. Trimming stripped 0 bases from V and 3 bases from J, with 16 bases between. This CDR3 is 17 amino acids long. CDR1 and CDR2 from the germline V gene are SGDLS and YYNGEE.

The sequence was collected from a human donor with Susac syndrome. The specimen was CD4+ T cells from PBMCs. The V gene is TRBV9, the J gene TRBJ2-4; the D is unclear. The CDR3 nucleotides read TGTGCCAGCAGCGTAGAAGCAACGGAGTGGGGCAAAAACATTCAGTACTTC. This codes for CASSVEATEWGKNIQYF.